This T cell receptor beta chain was captured in a study of blood T cell repertoires in COVID-19. Looking at the study overall: T cells, B-cell-depleted T cells, or PBMCs provided the cDNA or gDNA that served as material.

Trimming shortened V by 7 bases and J by 1 base, and 10 bases separated the two germline ends. The CDR3 spans 14 residues. The protocol was immunoSEQ multiplex PCR, while the TCRdb copy is restricted to in-frame clones and leaves out a portion. The repertoire consists of approximately 180,000 clones, with approximately 90% occurring once and the leading ten covering 0.5% to 0.6%. The chain carries TRBV23-1 and TRBJ2-2; D possibly corresponds to TRBD1 (6 bases). TRBV23-1 is flagged as an ORF with uncertain function. The sample was peripheral blood. The clonotype comes from a man aged 50 to 60 with acute or convalescent COVID-19. CDR3 sequence reads: CASKTGKNTGELFF. CDR3 in DNA: TGCGCCAGCAAGACAGGTAAGAACACCGGGGAGCTGTTTTTT.